This T cell receptor beta chain was obtained from a study of post-analysis software for immune sequencing data. Study as a whole: Patients had relapsing-remitting, secondary progressive or progressive-relapsing multiple sclerosis; some lacked subtype.

cDNA libraries of TCR beta carried unique molecular identifiers. A few hundred thousand cDNA molecules came from 1 to 10 million T cells. TCRdb reprocessed the PCR reads with MiXCR, giving one entry per CDR3 protein. The sample has a few hundred thousand distinct CDR3 sequences, 30% to 40% seen once. Points from the study as a whole: Samples sharing a preparation batch grouped tightly together when assessed by F measure. Patients had higher frequencies than controls of five TRBV segments, including TRBV5-6, TRBV5-1 and TRBV20-1. Controls significantly exceeded multiple sclerosis patients in normalized Chao1 diversity.

V lost 5 bases to trimming and J lost 0 bases, with 11 bases between them. The CDR3 runs 15 residues. Germline loops: CDR1 SEHNR, CDR2 FQNEAQ (reference sequence). In its sample, this clonotype was seen a few times. Its antigen is undetermined. This chain joins TRBV7-9 and TRBJ2-1; tentative D call: TRBD1 (6 bases). This receptor was obtained from a girl aged 2 to 9 with multiple sclerosis. Material for sequencing was blood. The CDR3 coding sequence is TGTGCCAGCAGCCGGGACACGAGCTCCTACAATGAGCAGTTCTTC. Translated, it gives CASSRDTSSYNEQFF. Drawing the rest from reference TRBV7-9 and TRBJ2-1, the complete variable domain is DTGVSQNPRHKITKRGQNVTFRCDPISEHNRLYWYRQTLGQGPEFLTYFQNEAQLEKSRLLSDRFSAERPKGSFSTLEIQRTEQGDSAMYLCASSRDTSSYNEQFFGPGTRLTVL.